This T cell receptor beta chain was recorded in a study of cytomegalovirus exposure and HLA in healthy donors (TCRdb year 2017). Background on the whole study: In an earlier analysis of 450 to 750 of the donors, about 260 Gb of sequence data and 117 million unique TCR beta sequences from roughly 200 million T cells were reported. An early release covering over 500 HLA-typed donors comprised approximately 300 gigabases of sequencing data and 85 million to 100 million unique TCR sequences. Of the 300 to 450 genotyped donors, 81% were placed in the genetic ancestry cluster associated with self-reported Caucasian donors. The study was designed to test whether signatures of past pathogen exposure could be identified by cataloging public T cell receptors. Using immunosequencing, the study profiled T cell repertoires from around 680 subjects and related those repertoires to cytomegalovirus serostatus. Besides the first cohort of some 670 subjects, a separate validation cohort made up of roughly 130 different subjects was used. To predict cytomegalovirus infection status, the study combined high-throughput TCR immunosequencing, statistical association of individual TCRs with disease status, and machine learning. In a later analysis, previously published TCR beta repertoires from 670 or so donors were re-analyzed and high-resolution HLA genotyping was added so that TCR occurrence patterns could be studied. The later analysis used no new phenotypic data to find candidate immune exposures, relying instead on TCR beta sequences and their occurrence across donors. An earlier analysis of fewer than 750 of the donors used high-throughput TCR beta sequencing to judge whether each TCR beta V gene segment behaved as functional or pseudogenic. Donor age, sex, ethnicity and CMV serostatus were compiled together with the repertoire data. Genome-wide SNP genotypes for about 60% of the 666 donors were used in a later genetic analysis, which treated that subset as a discovery cohort. Every repertoire in the discovery cohort had been generated on one and the same sequencing platform. Class I and class II HLA loci were covered by the typing at four-digit resolution. The number of typed donors differed by locus: about 629-640 for A, B, C, DRB1 and DQB1; 500 to 550 for DQA1; 606 for DPA1; and about 450 for DPB1. A handful of DR-DQ haplotypes were handled as single units for association and clustering because linkage in the cohort was strong. Among roughly 400 genotyped donors of the cohort, an average of around 220,000 unique TCR beta nucleotide sequences was sequenced per donor, of which 15% to 20% were non-productive. Study-wide findings and limitations: An earlier analysis of 587 of the donors showed that most TCR beta V segments appeared in productive rearrangements either about 87% or about 30% of the time, which broadly matched IMGT annotations. According to the authors, the approach could potentially be generalized to other disease states and immunological phenotypes. A further reported finding was that TCR beta sequences accurately predicted the HLA-A and HLA-B alleles for most subjects in the first cohort. The earlier analysis of 587 of the donors excluded approximately 15 rarely observed V segments, including chromosome 9 orphons, because counts were too low. A later analysis associated about 17,000 TCR beta sequences with specific HLA alleles at a false discovery rate of 0.05. The cohort was sequenced for TCR beta chains only, and without alpha or paired-chain data the features that could be detected were limited. When HLA alleles, especially DR and DQ, strongly co-occurred, attributing TCR associations to individual alleles was difficult. The presence/absence analyses assumed that sequencing depth was roughly uniform across donors, and that assumption may not be true. A cluster of highly shared sequence variants was judged likely to be a technical artifact of the sequencing pipeline. In both the original and validation cohorts, the classifier was reported to diagnose cytomegalovirus status with high specificity and sensitivity. According to a later genetic analysis, donors in an Asian-associated ancestry cluster had fewer N-insertions in productive TCRs than the roughly 700-donor mean. Linkage disequilibrium might explain the correlated functional status among segregating V segments, but an unknown experimental factor could not be excluded. Immune exposure information for the cohort was limited to CMV serostatus. Across donors, most TCR sequences were observed very rarely, whereas some public TCRs were present in many individuals. A later genetic analysis associated a missense DCLRE1C variant with V-gene and J-gene trimming of TCR beta chains, and an independent cohort replicated the association. In vitro tests confirmed that three of the cytomegalovirus-associated TCR beta chains recognize cytomegalovirus antigens. In a later analysis, TCR association rates were found to vary across HLA loci, with the most associated TCRs seen for DRB1 alleles and the fewest for HLA-C alleles. A later analysis found that HLA-associated TCR beta chains were more clonally expanded and had lower generation probabilities than equally common non-associated chains. Because some donors lacked HLA typing at each locus, the association tests relied only on the typed subset. A later analysis found that most CMV-associated TCR beta chains appeared HLA-restricted, with HLA associations seemingly driven largely by CMV exposure. The study listed 164 TCR beta chains as associated with cytomegalovirus. Several of the top co-occurrence clusters appeared to be linked to parvovirus B19, influenza, CMV and Epstein-Barr virus, according to a later analysis. Some IMGT-functional V segments, including TRBV6-2 and TRBV6-3, could not be told apart with the 87-base-pair reads, so those segments were excluded.

The cohort was made up of 666 healthy bone marrow donors. At the time of sampling, every cohort member was nominally healthy, though immune exposures that went unrecorded were likely present. The donor was CMV seronegative and belonged to the group of 352 seronegative cohort members. Each donor provided a peripheral blood sample, and peripheral blood mononuclear cells were used for TCR beta sequencing. The Qiagen DNeasy Blood Extraction Kit was used to extract genomic DNA from the blood cell samples. As concerns this clone: What antigen it recognizes has not been identified. Nothing much larger sits one base from this clone, and base qualities are not available.

From its cysteine to its phenylalanine, the CDR3 spans 12 amino acids. The read is trimmed to its CDR3 DNA, 36 bases read in frame from base 1. CDR1 and CDR2 are read off the germline V gene (reference sequence) as MNHEY and SMNVEV. V is clipped by 9 bases and J by 1 base, and the sequence between their germline boundaries is 8 bases long. Library construction relied on the immunoSEQ multiplex PCR assay. The multiplex PCR relied on a mix of 60 forward primers for TCR Vbeta segments and 13 reverse primers for TCR Jbeta segments. A multiplex PCR assay on genomic DNA amplified the CDR3 region of rearranged TCR beta genes. The Illumina HiSeq System was used to sequence the amplified TCR beta libraries as 87-base-pair reads. The published analysis was carried out like this. A later analysis counted about 76 million unique TCR beta chains across the 550 to 700 repertoires, and roughly 10 million of these chains were shared by at least two donors. Raw reads were error-corrected and collapsed into unique sequences with a nearest-neighbor algorithm that merged closely related sequences to remove PCR and sequencing errors. To assign V, D and J gene segments, CDR3 sequences were aligned to IMGT reference sequences. For a sequence to be retained, a match of at least six nucleotides to both a V gene segment and a J gene segment was required. A rearrangement was called productive if the CDR3 had no stop codons and remained in frame with V and J, and every other rearrangement was called non-productive. Following IMGT convention, CDR3 was defined as the stretch from the second conserved V-encoded cysteine to the conserved J-encoded phenylalanine. The earlier analysis of about 530 of the donors excluded any sequence lacking an unambiguous match to a single V gene segment. An earlier analysis of under 750 of the donors called V segments functional above 56.7% productive rearrangements and segregating when the between-donor standard deviation exceeded 5%. A statistical classification framework was developed to diagnose cytomegalovirus status using the catalog of TCR beta chain sequences. A later analysis assigned V and J genes by comparing TCR nucleotide sequences with IMGT/GENE-DB human TR gene sequences. In a later analysis, CDR3 sequences and most-parsimonious VDJ recombination scenarios were assigned using the TCRdist pipeline. In a later analysis, each TCR beta chain was defined by its CDR3 amino acid sequence together with its V-gene family, and reads without a unique V-gene family were excluded. As a way to deal with suspected cross-contamination and a sequencing artifact, a later analysis dropped 450 to 700 nucleotide sequences that were highly shared and had low generation probability. A later analysis calculated a clonal expansion index for each public chain from normalized within-repertoire ranks of inferred template counts. Generation probabilities in a later analysis came from a VDJ recombination model fitted to out-of-frame rearrangements, and those results were checked against IGoR. In a later analysis, hypergeometric tests were used to score TCR-TCR, TCR-HLA and TCR-CMV co-occurrence, with a repertoire-size bias correction applied to TCR pairs. A later analysis estimated false discovery rates by permuting HLA or CMV assignments 20 times. In a later analysis, co-occurring TCRs were grouped using DBSCAN, with TCRdist sequence similarity added in when clustering inside HLA-allele-positive subsets. For co-occurrence clustering, repertoires with fewer than 30,000 or more than 120,000 public chains were excluded, along with five repertoires with anomalous nucleotide sharing. TCRdb mirrors the immuneACCESS table, restricted to in-frame sequences. Some clones are absent from its copies; in checked studies, under half trace to an unresolved V gene, and the reason for the others is unknown. V and J calls and clone size are copied from that table; D and trimming were computed from the DNA. The sample data list about 110,000 clones, and 81% of these were observed just once. Of the sample, 2% to 2.5% is held by the ten largest clones.

Recombination connected TRBV27 to TRBJ2-3, with TRBD1 tentatively as D gene (6 bases match). The source material was PBMCs. This TCR came from a man in his thirties or forties in good health and CMV-seronegative. The nucleotides are TGTGCCAGTAGACAGGGCACAGATACGCAGTATTTT. Its amino acids are CASRQGTDTQYF.